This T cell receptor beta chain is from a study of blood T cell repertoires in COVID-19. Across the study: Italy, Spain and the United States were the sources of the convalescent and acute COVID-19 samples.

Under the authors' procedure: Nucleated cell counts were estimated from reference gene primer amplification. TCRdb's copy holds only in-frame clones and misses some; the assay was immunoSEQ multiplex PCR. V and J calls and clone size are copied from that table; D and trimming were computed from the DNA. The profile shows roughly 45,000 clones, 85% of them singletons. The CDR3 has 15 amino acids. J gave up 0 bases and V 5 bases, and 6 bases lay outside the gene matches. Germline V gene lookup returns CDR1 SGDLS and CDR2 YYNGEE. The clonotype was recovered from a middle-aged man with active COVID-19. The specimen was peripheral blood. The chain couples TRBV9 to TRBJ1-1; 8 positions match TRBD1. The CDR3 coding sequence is TGTGCCAGCAGTACAGGGGGTAGGGTGAACACTGAAGCTTTCTTT. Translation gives CASSTGGRVNTEAFF.